The entry that follows covers one T cell receptor (beta chain) sequence. The data were obtained in a study of blood T cell repertoires in COVID-19. The wider study: Samples representing acute and convalescent COVID-19 were sourced from the United States, Italy and Spain. The cDNA or gDNA used as material had been derived from T cells, B-cell-depleted T cells, or PBMCs.

Methods used by the authors: Scientists estimated how many nucleated cells there were by amplifying reference gene primers. Libraries were prepared by immunoSEQ multiplex PCR; TCRdb keeps only in-frame clonotypes and omits some of them. The V and J calls and clone size come from that table; D and trimming were worked out from the DNA. The sample holds roughly 67,000 clones; 60% to 85% are singletons and the top ten take roughly a quarter. V was clipped by 8 bases and J by 5 bases, with 13 bases between them. Germline-derived CDR1 and CDR2 are MDHEN and SYDVKM. The CDR3 has 12 amino acids. The specimen sequenced was peripheral blood. The V and J genes are TRBV28 and TRBJ2-7, with D perhaps matching TRBD2 (6 bases). This sequence originates from a human donor in a cohort sampled during active COVID-19. CDR3 sequence (DNA): TGTGCCAGCGGGGGGAGTTTCAACGAGCAGTACTTC. Protein sequence: CASGGSFNEQYF.